What follows are 18 T cell receptor beta chains derived from one specimen sequenced in a study of quantifying T cell responses using KT2 cells. On the study more broadly: cDNA was made from DNase-treated RNA using alpha and beta constant primers.

An oligo carrying a UMI was ligated to the cDNA 3' end. The first PCR ran approximately 4 cycles with an equimolar RC1.1 and RC1.2 beta primer mix. TCRdb recomputed calls from the UMI-ligation and nested PCR reads with MiXCR, one row per CDR3 protein. There are tens of thousands of distinct CDR3 sequences in the sample; over 9% occur only once, and around a tenth lies in the top ten. What was sequenced was PBMCs spiked with cells of the T cell clone KT2. The receptors derive from a human donor.

The chain recombines TRBV18 with TRBJ1-5; D gene uncertain. CDR3 length: 12 residues. Germline CDR1 and CDR2: KGHSH and LQKENI. The V end was cut by 0 bases, the J end by 3 bases, with 0 bases between. CDR3: CASSPPNQPQHF. DNA for the CDR3: TGTGCCAGCTCACCACCCAATCAGCCCCAGCATTTT.

V is TRBV12-3 or TRBV12-4 and J is TRBJ2-3; possibly TRBD2 for D (5 bases). The ends were cut back, 7 bases at V and 1 base at J, with 18 bases in the middle. The CDR3 covers 16 residues. The CDR3 reads CASKLAGGRGTDTQYF. The CDR3 DNA is TGTGCCAGCAAGCTTGCGGGCGGCCGGGGCACAGATACGCAGTATTTT.

This clonotype came up a few times. The V and J genes are TRBV12-3 or TRBV12-4 and TRBJ2-1; 9 nucleotides align to TRBD2. Trimming at V came to 7 bases and at J to 9 bases, leaving 4 bases not matched to a gene. The CDR3 is made up of 12 amino acids. The CDR3 loop is CASTLLAGEQFF. CDR3 coding DNA: TGTGCCAGCACTCTACTAGCGGGTGAGCAGTTCTTC.

Written as DNA, the CDR3 is TGCAGTGCTAAGTGGGGGGTAAACGAGCAGTACTTC. It specifies CSAKWGVNEQYF. This chain links TRBV20-1 with TRBJ2-7; TRBD2 is a possible D gene (6 bases). The germline gives CDR1 DFQATT, CDR2 SNEGSKA (reference sequence). This CDR3 has 12 residues. V lost 4 bases and J 5 bases, leaving 12 bases between the germline ends.

This clonotype came up many times. The chain has TRBV6-5 and TRBJ1-1; possibly TRBD1 for D (6 bases). Germline lookup yields CDR1 MNHEY and CDR2 SVGAGI. The CDR3 totals 12 residues. The V end was cut by 7 bases, the J end by 10 bases, with 16 bases between. CDR3 sequence: CASTLPGGRAFF. The CDR3 nucleotides read TGTGCCAGCACCCTCCCGGGGGGGCGAGCTTTCTTT.

The chain employs TRBV11-2 and TRBJ2-3; D possibly corresponds to TRBD2 (5 bases). The ends were cut back, 0 bases at V and 2 bases at J, with 18 bases in the middle. The CDR3 loop spans 18 amino acids. Germline CDR1 and CDR2: SGHAT and FQNNGV. The CDR3 DNA reads TGTGCCAGCAGCTTAGATAGAGAGGAGTTCCTAGCCACAGATACGCAGTATTTT. Its translation: CASSLDREEFLATDTQYF. Full variable domain (remainder filled in from reference TRBV11-2 and TRBJ2-3): EAGVAQSPRYKIIEKRQSVAFWCNPISGHATLYWYQQILGQGPKLLIQFQNNGVVDDSQLPKDRFSAERLKGVDSTLKIQPAKLEDSAVYLCASSLDREEFLATDTQYFGPGTRLTVL.

In this sample, this clonotype turned up many times. The chain carries TRBV6-5 and TRBJ2-7; possibly TRBD2 for D (6 bases). Looked up from germline, CDR1 is MNHEY and CDR2 is SVGAGI. The CDR3 consists of 14 residues. V dropped 5 bases and J dropped 2 bases, with 13 bases sitting between them. CDR3 in DNA: TGTGCCAGCAGTACGGGGGATGGGACCTACGAGCAGTACTTC. Protein: CASSTGDGTYEQYF.

CDR3 coding DNA: TGCGCCAGCAGCCAGGCGCCGGACAGACGAGAGACCCAGTACTTC. It codes for CASSQAPDRRETQYF. This chain links TRBV5-1 with TRBJ2-5; D might be TRBD1 (6 bases). Germline V gives CDR1 SGHRS, CDR2 YFSETQ. Trimming shortened V by 4 bases and J by 4 bases, and 17 bases separated the two germline ends. The CDR3 covers 15 residues. The whole variable domain, filled in from reference TRBV5-1 and TRBJ2-5, reads KAGVTQTPRYLIKTRGQQVTLSCSPISGHRSVSWYQQTPGQGLQFLFEYFSETQRNKGNFPGRFSGRQFSNSRSEMNVSTLELGDSALYLCASSQAPDRRETQYFGPGTRLLVL.

This clonotype came up many times. The chain joins TRBV2 to TRBJ2-1; the D gene is possibly TRBD1 (6 bases). Trimming stripped 8 bases from V and 2 bases from J, with 16 bases between. This CDR3 contains 15 residues. Germline V lookup: CDR1 SNHLY, CDR2 FYNNEI. Here the CDR3 reads CASALRGATYNEQFF. The CDR3 DNA follows: TGTGCCAGCGCGCTCAGGGGTGCCACCTACAATGAGCAGTTCTTC.

In its sample, this clonotype was seen a few times. The gene calls are TRBV2 and TRBJ1-5; TRBD1 matches at 9 bases. This CDR3 is 16 amino acids long. Germline V gene lookup returns CDR1 SNHLY and CDR2 FYNNEI. V shed 6 bases, J shed 1 base, and the junction held 7 bases outside the gene matches. The CDR3 nucleotides are TGTGCCAGCAGAACCAACACAGGGGGCAGCAATCAGCCCCAGCATTTT. This translates into CASRTNTGGSNQPQHF.

This clonotype showed up many times. The rearrangement links TRBV15 to TRBJ2-3; tentatively, D is TRBD1 or TRBD2 (5 bases each). The V end was cut by 0 bases, the J end by 2 bases, with 9 bases between. The CDR3 contains 15 residues. The germline V gene encodes CDR1 LNHNV and CDR2 YYDKDF (reference sequence). CDR3 DNA sequence: TGTGCCACCAGCAGAGACGTCGGGGCCACAGATACGCAGTATTTT. Protein: CATSRDVGATDTQYF. Full variable domain (missing parts from reference TRBV15 and TRBJ2-3): DAMVIQNPRYQVTQFGKPVTLSCSQTLNHNVMYWYQQKSSQAPKLLFHYYDKDFNNEADTPDNFQSRRPNTSFCFLDIRSPGLGDTAMYLCATSRDVGATDTQYFGPGTRLTVL.

This clonotype has more than one count but fewer than ten. The chain couples TRBV7-2 to TRBJ2-5; 7 bases agree with TRBD2. The length of the CDR3 is 15 residues. Trimming took 5 bases from V and 4 from J; bases not matched to a gene: 10. Germline V gives CDR1 SGHTA, CDR2 FQGNSA. CDR3 amino acids: CASSPTSQFLETQYF. CDR3 sequence (DNA): TGTGCCAGCAGCCCGACTAGCCAGTTTCTAGAGACCCAGTACTTC.

This clonotype was seen a handful of times. The V call is TRBV10-3, the J call TRBJ2-3; a possible D gene is TRBD2 (6 bases). Germline V gene lookup returns CDR1 ENHRY and CDR2 SYGVKD. V was clipped by 6 bases and J by 4 bases, with 17 bases between them. This CDR3 is 15 amino acids long. The CDR3, as DNA: TGTGCCATCAGCCCCCCCGGGGGAGGCGCAGATACGCAGTATTTT. Translated: CAISPPGGGADTQYF.

V and J are TRBV10-1 and TRBJ2-2, with no clear D. Trimming pared 6 bases from V and 7 bases from J, leaving 12 bases between. CDR1 and CDR2 from the germline V gene are WNHNN and SYGVQD (reference sequence). The CDR3 runs to 13 residues. The CDR3 loop reads CASREVQGGELFF. As DNA, the CDR3 is TGCGCCAGCAGGGAAGTCCAAGGCGGGGAGCTGTTTTTT.

This clonotype was counted many times. This sequence joins TRBV20-1 and TRBJ1-5, with D maybe TRBD1 (5 bases). V gave up 0 bases and J gave up 1 base, with 13 bases separating them. The germline V gene has CDR1 DFQATT and CDR2 SNEGSKA (reference sequence). The CDR3 has 16 amino acids. CDR3 sequence (DNA): TGCAGTGCTAGAGATCCGGGGACCTGGAGCAATCAGCCCCAGCATTTT. This codes for CSARDPGTWSNQPQHF.

This chain connects TRBV12-5 to TRBJ2-3; 11 bases align to TRBD2. Germline CDR1 and CDR2: LGHNT and FRNRAP. J was trimmed by 3 bases and V by 0 bases; bases with no gene match: 17. This CDR3 spans 21 amino acids. Here the CDR3 reads CASGLVLTGLTSGSGTDTQYF. CDR3 nucleotides: TGTGCTAGTGGTTTGGTCCTTACCGGGCTTACTAGCGGGAGCGGGACAGATACGCAGTATTTT.

This clonotype was detected a few times. The chain recombines TRBV4-2 with TRBJ2-6, with no clear D. The CDR3 consists of 17 residues. V shed 1 base and J shed 1 base, with 11 bases lying between them. From germline, CDR1 is LGHNA and CDR2 YNFKEQ. The CDR3 region is CASSQAAEQSGANVLTF. The CDR3, as DNA: TGTGCCAGCAGCCAAGCGGCCGAACAGTCTGGGGCCAACGTCCTGACTTTC.

At least ten counts were recorded for this clonotype. The chain uses TRBV18 and TRBJ2-1; D gene uncertain. V was trimmed by 6 bases and J by 6 bases, leaving 9 bases between them. Germline loops: CDR1 KGHSH, CDR2 LQKENI. The CDR3 runs to 12 residues. The CDR3 DNA reads TGTGCCAGCTCGGATGAGAGCAATGAGCAGTTCTTC. It encodes CASSDESNEQFF.